This T cell receptor beta chain is drawn from a study of blood T cell repertoires in COVID-19. The overall study: T cells, B-cell-depleted T cells, or PBMCs supplied cDNA or gDNA.

CDR1 is PRHDT and CDR2 is FYEKMQ in the germline V gene (reference sequence). V shed 4 bases, J shed 3 bases, and the junction held 4 bases outside the gene matches. The CDR3 extends over 14 amino acids. Data came from immunoSEQ multiplex PCR; TCRdb stores just in-frame clones and leaves some out. This table holds 95,000 to 150,000 clones, 65% to 85% found once. Seattle patients were enrolled during active infection and followed longitudinally. This clone was recorded once. The rearrangement joins TRBV13 to TRBJ1-2, with 8 bases aligning to TRBD1. Material for sequencing was peripheral blood. The receptor's source is a man in his thirties or forties with COVID-19, enrolled during active disease. CDR3 sequence: CASSYRGLDYGYTF. CDR3 bases: TGTGCCAGCAGCTACAGGGGGTTGGACTATGGCTACACCTTC.